The table lists the clone carrying this TCR beta chain with many counts. Its antigen remains unidentified. The data were taken from a study of glioma-infiltrating T cells. Overall study findings and caveats: Only very few CDR3 sequences appeared in both tissue and blood. Tissue-blood divergence was below expectation in non-neoplastic patients, above in gliomas.

Germline CDR1 reads SNHLY; CDR2 reads FYNNEI. The CDR3 is 13 amino acids. Trimming cost V 2 bases and J 9 bases, with 13 bases left between them. The iRepertoire nested amplicon-rescue multiplex PCR amplified TCR alpha and beta CDR3s from RNA. Tissue mRNA or PBMC total RNA, roughly 85-450 ng, went into one-step reverse transcription and amplification. Using its own MiXCR run on the multiplex PCR reads, TCRdb lists one record per CDR3 protein. The sample lists approximately 140,000 distinct CDR3 sequences; around 23% were seen once. V and J are TRBV2 and TRBJ1-1, with D maybe TRBD1 (6 bases). The origin of this receptor is a human donor with low-grade glioma or glioblastoma, undergoing nonglioma brain surgery, or in good health (not recorded which). Specimen: glioma tissue, nonneoplastic brain tissue, or PBMCs (not recorded which). The CDR3 DNA is TGTGCCAGCAGTGAACTCCTCGGGACACAAGCTTTCTTT. Translated: CASSELLGTQAFF.